A selection of T cell receptor beta chains follows, all from one sample in a study of cytomegalovirus exposure and HLA in healthy donors. Sequencing used immunoSEQ multiplex PCR; TCRdb keeps in-frame clones, though not all of them. This table holds 65,000 to 85,000 clones, 70% to 85% found once. The sequencing sample was made of PBMCs. The receptors derive from a man in his fifties in good health and CMV-seropositive. Each CDR3 is given with its conserved first and last residue. The size entry is marked missing in some rows and otherwise reads once, few, many or a size class.

J gene: TRBJ2-1; CDR3 length: 14; V gene: TRBV6-1; clone size: NA; CDR3 protein: CASTRSGTYNEQFF
J gene: TRBJ2-2; CDR3 length: 15; V gene: TRBV11-2; clone size: NA; CDR3 protein: CASKRAGLNTGELFF
J gene: TRBJ1-5; CDR3 length: 14; V gene: TRBV18; clone size: NA; CDR3 protein: CASSQGQERQPQHF
J gene: TRBJ2-1; CDR3 length: 16; V gene: TRBV2; clone size: NA; CDR3 protein: CAGLRAGGIGDNEQFF
J gene: TRBJ2-2; CDR3 length: 16; V gene: TRBV27; clone size: NA; CDR3 protein: CASSFSQQAQDGELFF
J gene: TRBJ2-2; CDR3 length: 14; V gene: TRBV6-5; clone size: NA; CDR3 protein: CASIDTGGTGELFF
J gene: TRBJ2-4; CDR3 length: 16; V gene: TRBV7-9; clone size: NA; CDR3 protein: CASSNVTGSGKNIQYF
J gene: TRBJ2-3; CDR3 length: 15; V gene: TRBV19; clone size: NA; CDR3 protein: CASSISGTTTDTQYF
J gene: TRBJ2-6; CDR3 length: 17; V gene: TRBV9; clone size: NA; CDR3 protein: CASSVGLAGSGANVLTF
J gene: TRBJ2-5; CDR3 length: 16; V gene: TRBV11-3; clone size: few; CDR3 protein: CASSSWTSGNEETQYF